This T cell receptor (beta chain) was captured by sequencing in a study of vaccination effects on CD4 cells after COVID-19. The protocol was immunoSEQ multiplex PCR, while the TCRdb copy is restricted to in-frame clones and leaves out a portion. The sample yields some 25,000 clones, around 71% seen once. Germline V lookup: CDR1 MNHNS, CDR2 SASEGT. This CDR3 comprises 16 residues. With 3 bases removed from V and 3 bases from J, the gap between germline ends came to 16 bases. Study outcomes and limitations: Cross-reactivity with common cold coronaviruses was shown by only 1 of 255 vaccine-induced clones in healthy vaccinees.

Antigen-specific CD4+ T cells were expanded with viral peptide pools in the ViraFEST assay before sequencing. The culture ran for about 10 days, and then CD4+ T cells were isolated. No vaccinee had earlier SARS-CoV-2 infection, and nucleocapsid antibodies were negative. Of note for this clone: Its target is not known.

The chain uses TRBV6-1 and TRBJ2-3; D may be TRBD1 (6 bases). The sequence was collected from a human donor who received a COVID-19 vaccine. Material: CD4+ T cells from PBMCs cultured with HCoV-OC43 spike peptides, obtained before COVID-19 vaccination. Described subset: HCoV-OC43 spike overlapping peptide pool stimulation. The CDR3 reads CASSDLSATGTDTQYF. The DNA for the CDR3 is TGTGCCAGCAGTGATTTGTCCGCGACAGGTACAGATACGCAGTATTTT.